The entry below describes one T cell receptor (beta chain). Only in-frame clones appear in the TCRdb table, and some are missing; sequencing was by immunoSEQ multiplex PCR. The data show around 300,000 clones, with approximately 86% seen just once and around 12% held by the top ten. Trimming stripped 4 bases from V and 0 bases from J, with 14 bases between. The CDR3 loop spans 16 amino acids. The germline gives CDR1 SGHTS, CDR2 YDEGEE. The record originates from a study of blood T cell repertoires in COVID-19. The gene calls are TRBV5-8 and TRBJ1-3; maybe TRBD1 (6 bases). The TCR was taken from a woman in her 70s with COVID-19, enrolled during active disease. The sample consisted of peripheral blood. CDR3 in amino acids: CASSPSGTTSGNTIYF. The CDR3 bases are TGTGCCAGCAGCCCTTCCGGGACAACCTCTGGAAACACCATATATTTT.